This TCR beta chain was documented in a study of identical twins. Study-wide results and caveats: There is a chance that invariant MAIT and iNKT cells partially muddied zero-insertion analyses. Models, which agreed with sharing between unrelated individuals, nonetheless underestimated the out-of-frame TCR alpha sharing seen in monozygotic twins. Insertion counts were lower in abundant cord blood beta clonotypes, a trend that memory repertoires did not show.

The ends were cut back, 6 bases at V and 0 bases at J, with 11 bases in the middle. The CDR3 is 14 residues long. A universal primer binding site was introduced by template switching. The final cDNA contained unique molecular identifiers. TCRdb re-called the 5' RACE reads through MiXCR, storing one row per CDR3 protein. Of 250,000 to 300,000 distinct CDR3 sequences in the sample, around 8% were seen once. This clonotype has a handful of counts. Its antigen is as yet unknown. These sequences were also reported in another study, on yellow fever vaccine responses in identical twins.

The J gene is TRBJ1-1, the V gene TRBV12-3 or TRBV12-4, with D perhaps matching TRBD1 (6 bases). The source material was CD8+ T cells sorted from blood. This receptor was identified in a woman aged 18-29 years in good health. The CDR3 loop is CASSDRIMNTEAFF. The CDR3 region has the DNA TGTGCCAGCAGCGACAGGATAATGAACACTGAAGCTTTCTTT.